The clone carrying this TCR beta chain was seen many times. The CDR3 contains 16 residues. V lost 5 bases and J lost 5; bases outside the gene matches: 11. Germline V gene lookup returns CDR1 SGHTA and CDR2 FQGNSA. Preparing the TCRbeta library involved the use of unique molecular identifiers. MiXCR was run by TCRdb on the PCR reads, yielding one entry per CDR3 protein. The sample carries about 190,000 distinct CDR3 sequences, 6.5% to 7.5% recorded once. These data come from a study of T-cell reconstitution after alpha-beta-depleted transplantation in children. The chain uses TRBV7-2 and TRBJ2-5; TRBD1 matches 10 bases. Sequences were derived from PBMCs from the stem cell graft donor, sampled from the stem cell graft. The TCR originated in a human donor who donated a stem cell graft to a child with Wiskott-Aldrich syndrome. The CDR3 region has the DNA TGTGCCAGCAGCCTACGACAGGGGGCTGTTTGGGAGACCCAGTACTTC. Translated, it gives CASSLRQGAVWETQYF.